These 23 T cell receptor beta chains share one sample of origin, sequenced in a study of blood T cell repertoires in COVID-19. TCRdb's table, derived via immunoSEQ multiplex PCR, lists solely in-frame clones and lacks some. The data hold fewer than 250,000 clones, with around 80% observed a single time. Specimen: peripheral blood. The receptor source for this set is a woman of 80 years or more with acute or convalescent COVID-19.

The genes are TRBV5-1 and TRBJ2-7, with D perhaps TRBD1 or TRBD2 (5 bases each). The germline V gene has CDR1 SGHRS and CDR2 YFSETQ. The CDR3 loop spans 14 amino acids. Trimming cost V 4 bases and J 3 bases, with 14 bases left between them. The CDR3 loop is CASSLDSGLYEQYF. As DNA, the CDR3 is TGCGCCAGCAGCCTGGACTCAGGGCTCTACGAGCAGTACTTC.

This chain connects TRBV10-2 to TRBJ1-2, with D possibly TRBD1 on 6 matching bases. There are 16 residues in the CDR3. V gave up 6 bases and J gave up 2 bases, with 19 bases separating them. Looked up from germline, CDR1 is WSHSY and CDR2 is SAAADI. CDR3 nucleotides: TGCGCCAGCAGCAAATCCCCCGACAGGAGAAACTATGGCTACACCTTC. Encoded protein: CASSKSPDRRNYGYTF.

This clone turned up a few times. The genes are TRBV11-1 and TRBJ1-2, with 8 bases aligning to TRBD1. This CDR3 region has 16 residues. V trimming: 5 bases; J trimming: 4 bases; junction bases outside the gene matches: 12. From germline, CDR1 is SGHAT and CDR2 FQDESV (reference sequence). The CDR3 here is CASSVSTGQGRYGYTF. In DNA form, the CDR3 reads TGTGCCAGCAGCGTCTCGACCGGACAGGGACGCTATGGCTACACCTTC.

The chain links TRBV18 to TRBJ2-5, with D tentatively TRBD1 (5 bases). The ends were cut back, 2 bases at V and 4 bases at J, with 20 bases in the middle. The CDR3 totals 17 residues. Germline CDR1 and CDR2: KGHSH and LQKENI. The chain's CDR3 is CASSPGESNRRRETQYF. CDR3 DNA: TGTGCCAGCTCACCAGGCGAGTCCAACAGGCGCCGAGAGACCCAGTACTTC. Full variable domain (remainder filled in from reference TRBV18 and TRBJ2-5): NAGVMQNPRHLVRRRGQEARLRCSPMKGHSHVYWYRQLPEEGLKFMVYLQKENIIDESGMPKERFSAEFPKEGPSILRIQQVVRGDSAAYFCASSPGESNRRRETQYFGPGTRLLVL.

The chain uses TRBV2 and TRBJ2-1, with 8 bases that match TRBD1. The V segment lost 8 bases and the J segment 5 bases; nucleotides outside the gene matches: 8. This CDR3 region has 14 residues. Germline lookup yields CDR1 SNHLY and CDR2 FYNNEI. This CDR3 reads CASLQGEFDNEQFF. CDR3 nucleotide sequence: TGTGCCAGCCTACAGGGGGAATTCGACAATGAGCAGTTCTTC.

The J gene is TRBJ1-1, the V gene TRBV5-1, with a weak D call TRBD1 (5 bases). The CDR3 contains 14 residues. In germline, CDR1 is SGHRS, CDR2 YFSETQ. V was trimmed by 0 bases and J by 4 bases, leaving 10 bases between them. In DNA, the CDR3 is TGCGCCAGCAGCTTGGGCCAGGGTACCACTGAAGCTTTCTTT. It encodes CASSLGQGTTEAFF.

The chain is built from TRBV10-1 and TRBJ1-1; 7 nucleotides agree with TRBD1. In germline, CDR1 is WNHNN, CDR2 SYGVQD (reference sequence). This CDR3 has 17 residues. Trimming took 11 bases from V and 0 from J; bases not matched to a gene: 18. CDR3 in DNA: TGCGCCGACAAACGACAGGGCACAACCCTCATGAACACTGAAGCTTTCTTT. It codes for CADKRQGTTLMNTEAFF.

This CDR3 reads CASSLQYRWPEAFF. CDR3 sequence (DNA): TGTGCCAGCAGTCTCCAATACAGGTGGCCTGAAGCTTTCTTT. The V gene is TRBV28, the J gene TRBJ1-1; D perhaps matches TRBD1 (5 bases). Per the germline V gene, CDR1 is MDHEN and CDR2 is SYDVKM. The CDR3 runs to 14 residues. The V gene lost 5 bases and the J gene lost 6 bases, with 16 bases spanning the gap.

The chain combines TRBV4-1 with TRBJ1-4; TRBD1 agrees at 8 bases. The CDR3 covers 15 residues. CDR1 is MGHRA, CDR2 YSYEKL, per germline. The junction had 7 bases not matched to a gene; V was cut back by 5 bases and J by 5 bases. The CDR3 DNA is TGCGCCAGCAGCGCCTGGACAGGGCGAAATGAAAAACTGTTTTTT. Encoded protein: CASSAWTGRNEKLFF.

The chain is built from TRBV30 and TRBJ1-1, with TRBD1 matching 7 bases. The CDR3 length is 13 residues. The trim removed 4 bases at V and 2 bases at J, leaving 4 bases unmatched. CDR1 is GTSNPN and CDR2 is SVGIG in the germline V gene (reference sequence). The DNA of the CDR3 is TGTGCCTGGAACAGGGGTGACAACACTGAAGCTTTCTTT. It codes for CAWNRGDNTEAFF.

V gene TRBV14 combines with J gene TRBJ1-2, with a weak D call TRBD1 (5 bases). The CDR3 runs to 14 residues. Germline CDR1 is SGHDN and CDR2 is FVKESK. V lost 1 base and J lost 6, with 12 bases in between. The CDR3 is CASSQGGPGDGYTF. CDR3 coding DNA: TGTGCCAGCAGCCAAGGGGGCCCCGGCGATGGCTACACCTTC.

The gene calls are TRBV30 and TRBJ1-1; no clear D gene. CDR1 GTSNPN and CDR2 SVGIG come from the germline V gene (reference sequence). This CDR3 is built from 13 residues. V was shortened by 0 bases and J by 4 bases, with 9 bases between the two germline ends. The CDR3 here is CAWSVSVSTEAFF. In DNA form, the CDR3 reads TGTGCCTGGAGTGTATCCGTTAGCACTGAAGCTTTCTTT. Complete variable domain (other parts from reference TRBV30 and TRBJ1-1): SQTIHQWPATLVQPVGSPLSLECTVEGTSNPNLYWYRQAAGRGLQLLFYSVGIGQISSEVPQNLSASRPQDRQFILSSKKLLLSDSGFYLCAWSVSVSTEAFFGQGTRLTVV.

The chain joins TRBV9 to TRBJ2-5, with a possible D match to TRBD2 (6 bases). Germline CDR1 is SGDLS and CDR2 is YYNGEE. The CDR3 contains 14 residues. The ends were cut back, 4 bases at V and 2 bases at J, with 12 bases in the middle. CDR3 DNA: TGTGCCAGCAGCCTGGTGGAGGGTCAAGAGACCCAGTACTTC. Encoded protein: CASSLVEGQETQYF.

The V and J genes are TRBV4-3 and TRBJ1-1, with a weak D call TRBD1 (6 bases). Germline assignment: CDR1 LGHNA and CDR2 YSLEER. This CDR3 spans 14 amino acids. V was pared by 2 bases and J by 5 bases, with 12 bases between. The CDR3 nucleotides are TGCGCCAGCAGCCAATTCGGCAGGGGAACTGAAGCTTTCTTT. This translates into CASSQFGRGTEAFF.

This clone has only a few counts. The V gene is TRBV7-2, the J gene TRBJ2-2; 8 bases align to TRBD2. The CDR3 sequence is 14 residues long. CDR1 SGHTA and CDR2 FQGNSA come from the germline V gene. The V segment lost 5 bases and the J segment 3 bases; nucleotides outside the gene matches: 2. The CDR3 DNA sequence: TGTGCCAGCAGCGAGCGGGGGTACACCGGGGAGCTGTTTTTT. As protein: CASSERGYTGELFF.

The chain combines TRBV14 with TRBJ1-1; D is undetermined. Between the trimmed V and J ends, which lost 0 bases and 0 bases, there was a span of 5 bases. Germline V gives CDR1 SGHDN, CDR2 FVKESK. The CDR3 contains 14 residues. The CDR3 DNA reads TGTGCCAGCAGCCAAGATTTAATGAACACTGAAGCTTTCTTT. This encodes CASSQDLMNTEAFF. Filled out from reference TRBV14 and TRBJ1-1, the complete variable domain reads EAGVTQFPSHSVIEKGQTVTLRCDPISGHDNLYWYRRVMGKEIKFLLHFVKESKQDESGMPNNRFLAERTGGTYSTLKVQPAELEDSGVYFCASSQDLMNTEAFFGQGTRLTVV.

V and J are TRBV6-5 and TRBJ2-5; TRBD2 matches 11 bases. CDR1 and CDR2 from the germline V gene are MNHEY and SVGAGI. CDR3 length: 16 amino acids. V lost 4 bases, J lost 4 bases, and 8 bases stayed unmatched. CDR3 in amino acids: CASSLVAGGPPETQYF. DNA of the CDR3: TGTGCCAGCAGTTTAGTAGCGGGGGGGCCCCCAGAGACCCAGTACTTC.

The V and J genes are TRBV11-3 and TRBJ2-7; D possibly corresponds to TRBD2 (6 bases). The germline gives CDR1 SGHNT, CDR2 YENEEA. V lost 8 bases and J 2 bases, leaving 16 bases between the germline ends. CDR3 length: 14 residues. The CDR3 DNA is TGTGCCAGCTCCCCCGGGACTGATCCCTACGAGCAGTACTTC. It codes for CASSPGTDPYEQYF.

The chain recombines TRBV7-2 with TRBJ2-2; tentative D call: TRBD1 (5 bases). The CDR3 spans 17 residues. Germline lookup yields CDR1 SGHTA and CDR2 FQGNSA. V was trimmed by 1 base and J by 4 bases, leaving 16 bases between them. Written as DNA, the CDR3 is TGTGCCAGCAGCTTAGGTCTAGGCAGGGTCTTCACCGGGGAGCTGTTTTTT. Its translation: CASSLGLGRVFTGELFF.

This chain connects TRBV24-1 to TRBJ1-4; the match to TRBD1 covers 8 bases. Looked up from germline, CDR1 is KGHDR and CDR2 is SFDVKD. CDR3 length: 14 amino acids. Trimming took 4 bases from V and 8 from J; bases not matched to a gene: 5. The chain's CDR3 is CATSEGQGGEKLFF. In DNA form, the CDR3 reads TGTGCCACCAGTGAAGGACAGGGCGGCGAAAAACTGTTTTTT.

For the CDR3, the DNA is TGTGCCAGCAGCTTTGGGACAGGGGATTCACCCCTCCACTTT. Translating it yields CASSFGTGDSPLHF. The genes are TRBV11-2 and TRBJ1-6; 10 nucleotides line up with TRBD1. Trimming cost V 3 bases and J 8 bases; bases outside gene matches: 1. Germline CDR1 reads SGHAT; CDR2 reads FQNNGV. The length of the CDR3 is 14 residues.

CDR3 bases: TGTGCCAGCACCGACACCGGGACAGGGTCCGGAAACACCATATATTTT. This translates into CASTDTGTGSGNTIYF. The rearrangement uses TRBV7-9 and TRBJ1-3, with 9 bases aligning to TRBD1. V lost 7 bases and J lost 4; bases outside the gene matches: 11. CDR3 length: 16 residues. Germline V lookup: CDR1 SEHNR, CDR2 FQNEAQ (reference sequence).

The chain combines TRBV28 with TRBJ1-5; D is possibly TRBD1 (6 bases). Germline CDR1 MDHEN, CDR2 SYDVKM. The V end lost 2 bases, the J end lost 5 bases, and 10 bases lay between the germline ends. The CDR3 covers 14 residues. CDR3 bases: TGTGCCAGCAGTTTAGGGGCAGGGGATCAGCCCCAGCATTTT. Protein sequence: CASSLGAGDQPQHF.